The T cell receptor beta chain described here comes from a study of CD8+CD57+ T cells in acquired aplastic anemia. Study-level results: Some 29 shared CD8+ CDR3s appeared highly expressed within patients' immunodominant clones.

As regards this clonotype: Its specificity is unknown. This may be a read error: a much more frequent sequence differs by one nucleotide.

The template for TCR beta VDJ and CDR3 sequence profiling was genomic DNA. TCRdb processed the reads anew with MiXCR; each CDR3 protein has one entry. The sample lists about 200,000 distinct CDR3 sequences; about 62% were seen once. Sequencing was done on patients that had shown CD8+CD57+ cell expansion by flow cytometry. This clonotype was obtained from a human donor with aplastic anemia. Sequences were obtained from sorted CD4+, CD8+, or CD8+CD57+ T cells (not recorded which) from PBMCs.

As DNA, the CDR3 is TGTGCCAGCACCTCCTACGAGCAGTACTTC. Protein product: CASTSYEQYF. This chain joins TRBV2 and TRBJ2-7; D not certain. CDR1 and CDR2 (germline): SNHLY, FYNNEI. Trimming left V 7 bases short and J 0 bases short, with 1 base between. The CDR3 consists of 10 residues.